This T cell receptor (beta chain) came from a study of CD8 T cells in ankylosing spondylitis (dated by TCRdb to the late 2010s). In terms of the full investigation: The study profiled T cell receptor beta repertoires in healthy donors and ankylosing spondylitis patients to find disease-linked TCR variants. Peripheral blood was sampled, and synovial fluid was additionally collected from ankylosing spondylitis patients. In total, the full study cohort was made up of some 100 healthy donors and some 26 ankylosing spondylitis patients. Overall study outcomes, separate from this receptor: The disease-linked clones had a CD8+ phenotype and were found at relatively low frequencies in peripheral blood. Blood from ankylosing spondylitis patients appeared to be characterized by a TCR beta motif composed of roughly 8 highly homologous amino acid variants. Some of the motif variants had been reported before in the synovial fluid and blood of reactive arthritis patients, a finding that suggests common disease-initiation mechanisms. Significant enrichment of the disease-linked clones was reported in matched synovial fluid samples from ankylosing spondylitis patients.

The reads were generated on an Illumina HiSeq 2500. Quantitative 5'-RACE with molecular barcodes was the method used to prepare the TCR beta libraries. In the original analysis: A new computational method based on a probabilistic model of VDJ rearrangement was used to identify disease-linked TCR variants. TCRdb itself trimmed the public reads at Q25 with fastp, ran MiXCR and retained productive beta chains. Rows with one shared CDR3 protein collapse into an entry with the most common genes and DNA. For this entry, the V and J calls and clone size follow TCRdb and not the study's own pipeline. This sample lists about 160,000 distinct CDR3 sequences; around 17% were detected once. Jointly, the top ten make up over 7% of the sample. This clonotype has just a few counts. Its recognized antigen is unknown. The sample holds no much larger clone one base away, and base qualities are not on file. Taken from the germline V gene, the CDR1 and CDR2 loops are KGHDR and SFDVKD. Spanning cysteine to phenylalanine, the CDR3 consists of 16 amino acids. CDR3 DNA is the only sequence kept; it has 48 bases, read in frame from the first base. Relative to germline, V is 4 bases shorter and J is 8 bases shorter, with 19 bases between their ends.

The chain uses TRBV24-1 and TRBJ1-4; possibly the D gene is TRBD1, per 6 matching bases. This sequence originates from a male donor with ankylosing spondylitis or in good health (not recorded which). What was sequenced was blood, either unsorted or a sorted T cell fraction (not recorded which). The CDR3 region reads CATSDPGQGSGEKLFF. The sequenced DNA: TGTGCCACCAGTGACCCTGGCCAGGGGTCAGGAGAAAAACTGTTTTTT.